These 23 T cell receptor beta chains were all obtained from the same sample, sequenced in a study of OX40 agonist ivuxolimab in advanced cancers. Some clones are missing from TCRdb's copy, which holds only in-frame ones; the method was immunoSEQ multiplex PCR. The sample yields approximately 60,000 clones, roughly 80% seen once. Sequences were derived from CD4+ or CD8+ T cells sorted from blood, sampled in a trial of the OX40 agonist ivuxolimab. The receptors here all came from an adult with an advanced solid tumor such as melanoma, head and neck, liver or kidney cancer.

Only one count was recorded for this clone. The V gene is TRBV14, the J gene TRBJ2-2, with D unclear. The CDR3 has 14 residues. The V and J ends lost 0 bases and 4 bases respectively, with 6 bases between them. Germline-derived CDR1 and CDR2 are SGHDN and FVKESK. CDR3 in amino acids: CASSQDWVTGELFF. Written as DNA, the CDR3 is TGTGCCAGCAGCCAAGATTGGGTCACCGGGGAGCTGTTTTTT.

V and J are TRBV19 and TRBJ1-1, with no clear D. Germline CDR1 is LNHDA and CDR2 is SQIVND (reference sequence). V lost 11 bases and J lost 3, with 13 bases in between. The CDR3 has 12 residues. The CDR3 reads CAASTGDTEAFF. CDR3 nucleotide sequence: TGTGCCGCCTCAACCGGGGACACTGAAGCTTTCTTT.

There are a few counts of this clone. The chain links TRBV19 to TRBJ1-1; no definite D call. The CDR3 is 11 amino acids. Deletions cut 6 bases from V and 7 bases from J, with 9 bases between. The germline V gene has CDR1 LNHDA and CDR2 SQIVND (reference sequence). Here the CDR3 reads CASRAMLEAFF. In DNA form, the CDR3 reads TGTGCCAGTAGGGCGATGCTTGAAGCTTTCTTT.

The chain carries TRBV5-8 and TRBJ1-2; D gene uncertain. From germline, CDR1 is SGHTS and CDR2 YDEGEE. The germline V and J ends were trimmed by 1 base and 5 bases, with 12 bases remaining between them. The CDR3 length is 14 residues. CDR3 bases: TGTGCCAGCAGCTTGCTGGCCACCAAGTATGGCTACACCTTC. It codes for CASSLLATKYGYTF.

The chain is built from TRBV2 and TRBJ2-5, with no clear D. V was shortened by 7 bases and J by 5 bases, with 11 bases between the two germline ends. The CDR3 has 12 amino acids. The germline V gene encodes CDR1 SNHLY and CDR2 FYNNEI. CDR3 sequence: CASILHPETQYF. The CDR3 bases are TGTGCCAGCATTCTCCATCCCGAGACCCAGTACTTC.

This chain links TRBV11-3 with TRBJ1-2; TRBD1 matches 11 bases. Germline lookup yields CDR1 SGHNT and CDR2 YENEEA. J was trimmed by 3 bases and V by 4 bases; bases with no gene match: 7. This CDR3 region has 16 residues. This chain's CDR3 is CASSSIGQGADYGYTF. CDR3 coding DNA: TGTGCCAGCAGCTCGATCGGACAGGGGGCGGACTATGGCTACACCTTC.

The CDR3 coding sequence is TGTGCCAGCAGACCCCTGAACAGGGGACGCGGCTACACCTTC. It yields the protein CASRPLNRGRGYTF. The chain uses TRBV27 and TRBJ1-2; 7 bases map to TRBD1. CDR1 MNHEY and CDR2 SMNVEV come from the germline V gene (reference sequence). The CDR3 spans 14 residues. The V and J ends lost 6 bases and 8 bases, in that order; junction bases with no gene match: 12.

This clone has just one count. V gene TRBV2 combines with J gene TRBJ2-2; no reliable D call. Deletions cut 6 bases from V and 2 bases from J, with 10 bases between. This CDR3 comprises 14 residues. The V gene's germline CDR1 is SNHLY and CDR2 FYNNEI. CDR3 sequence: CASSYAFNTGELFF. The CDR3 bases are TGTGCCAGCAGCTATGCATTTAACACCGGGGAGCTGTTTTTT.

The CDR3 region is CASSAGGASYNEQFF. The CDR3, as DNA: TGTGCCAGCAGCGCCGGGGGGGCCTCTTACAATGAGCAGTTCTTC. This chain joins TRBV7-9 and TRBJ2-1; 8 positions match TRBD2. The CDR3 runs to 15 residues. Per germline, CDR1 SEHNR and CDR2 FQNEAQ (reference sequence). V trimming: 5 bases; J trimming: 4 bases; junction bases outside the gene matches: 7.

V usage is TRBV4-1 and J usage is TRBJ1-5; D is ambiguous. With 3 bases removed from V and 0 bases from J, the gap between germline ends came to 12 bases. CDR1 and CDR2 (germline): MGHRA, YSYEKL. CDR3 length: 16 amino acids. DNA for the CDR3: TGCGCCAGCAGCCAGTCAAGGTCGGATAGCAATCAGCCCCAGCATTTT. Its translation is CASSQSRSDSNQPQHF.

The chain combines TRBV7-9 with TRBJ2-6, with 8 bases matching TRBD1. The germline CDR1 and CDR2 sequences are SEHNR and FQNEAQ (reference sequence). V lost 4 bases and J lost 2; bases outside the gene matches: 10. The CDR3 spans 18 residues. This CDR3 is CASSSSDRGSAGANVLTF. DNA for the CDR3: TGTGCCAGCAGCTCCTCAGACAGGGGTTCTGCTGGGGCCAACGTCCTGACTTTC.

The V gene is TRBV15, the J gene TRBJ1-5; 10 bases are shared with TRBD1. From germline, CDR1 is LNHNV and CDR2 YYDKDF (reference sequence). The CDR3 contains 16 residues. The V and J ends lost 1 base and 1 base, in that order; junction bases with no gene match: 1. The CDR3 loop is CATSRAGQGSNQPQHF. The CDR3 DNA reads TGTGCCACCAGCAGAGCGGGACAGGGGAGCAATCAGCCCCAGCATTTT.

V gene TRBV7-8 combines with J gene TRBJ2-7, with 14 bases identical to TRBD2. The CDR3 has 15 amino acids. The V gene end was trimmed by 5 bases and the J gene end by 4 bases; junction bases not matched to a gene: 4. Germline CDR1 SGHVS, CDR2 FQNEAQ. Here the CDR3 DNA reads TGTGCCAGCAGCCGACTAGCGGGAGGGACTTACGAGCAGTACTTC. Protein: CASSRLAGGTYEQYF.

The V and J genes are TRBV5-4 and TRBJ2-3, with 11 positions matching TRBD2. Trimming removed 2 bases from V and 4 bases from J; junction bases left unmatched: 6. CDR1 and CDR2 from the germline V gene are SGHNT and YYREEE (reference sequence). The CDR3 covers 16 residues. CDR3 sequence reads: CASSFSSGGLSDTQYF. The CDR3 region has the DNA TGTGCCAGCAGCTTTTCTAGCGGGGGGCTATCAGATACGCAGTATTTT. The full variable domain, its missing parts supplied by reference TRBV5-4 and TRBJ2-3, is ETGVTQSPTHLIKTRGQQVTLRCSSQSGHNTVSWYQQALGQGPQFIFQYYREEENGRGNFPPRFSGLQFPNYSSELNVNALELDDSALYLCASSFSSGGLSDTQYFGPGTRLTVL.

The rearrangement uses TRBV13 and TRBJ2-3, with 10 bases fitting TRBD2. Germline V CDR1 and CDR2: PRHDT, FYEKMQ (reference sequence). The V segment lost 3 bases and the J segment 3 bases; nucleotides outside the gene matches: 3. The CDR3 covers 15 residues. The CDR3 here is CASSFWTSGTDTQYF. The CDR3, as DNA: TGTGCCAGCAGCTTTTGGACTAGCGGTACAGATACGCAGTATTTT.

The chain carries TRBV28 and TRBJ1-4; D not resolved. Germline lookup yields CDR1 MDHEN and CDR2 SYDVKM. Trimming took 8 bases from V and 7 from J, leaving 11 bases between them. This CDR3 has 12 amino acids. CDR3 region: CASQEVREKLFF. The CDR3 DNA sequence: TGTGCCAGCCAGGAGGTGCGTGAAAAACTGTTTTTT.

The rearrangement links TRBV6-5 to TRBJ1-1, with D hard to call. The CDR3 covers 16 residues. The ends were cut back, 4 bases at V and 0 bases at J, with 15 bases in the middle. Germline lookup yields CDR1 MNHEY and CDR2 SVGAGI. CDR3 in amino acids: CASSLLSARVNTEAFF. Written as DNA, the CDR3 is TGTGCCAGCAGTTTGCTCTCTGCTCGCGTGAACACTGAAGCTTTCTTT.

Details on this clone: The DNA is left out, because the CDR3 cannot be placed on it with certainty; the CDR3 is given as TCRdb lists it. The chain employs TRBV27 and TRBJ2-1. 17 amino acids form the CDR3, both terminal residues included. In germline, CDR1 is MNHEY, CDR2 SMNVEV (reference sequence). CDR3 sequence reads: CASSLLSGPKSYNEQFF.

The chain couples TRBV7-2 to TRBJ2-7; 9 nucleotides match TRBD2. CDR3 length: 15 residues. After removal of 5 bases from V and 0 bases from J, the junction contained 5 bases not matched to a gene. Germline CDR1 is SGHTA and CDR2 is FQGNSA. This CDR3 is CASSTSGPTSYEQYF. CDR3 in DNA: TGTGCCAGCAGCACTAGCGGGCCGACCTCCTACGAGCAGTACTTC.

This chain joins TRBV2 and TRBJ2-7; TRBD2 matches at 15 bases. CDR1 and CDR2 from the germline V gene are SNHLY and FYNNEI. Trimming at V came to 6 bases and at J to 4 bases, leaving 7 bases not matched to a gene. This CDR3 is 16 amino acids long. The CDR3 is CASRTGTSGRRYEQYF. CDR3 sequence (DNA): TGTGCCAGCAGGACCGGGACTAGCGGGAGGCGATACGAGCAGTACTTC.

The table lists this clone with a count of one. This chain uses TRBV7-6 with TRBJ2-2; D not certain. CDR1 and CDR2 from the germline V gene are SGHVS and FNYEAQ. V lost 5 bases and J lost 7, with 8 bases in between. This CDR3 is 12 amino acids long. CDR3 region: CASSPSSGELFF. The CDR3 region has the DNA TGTGCCAGCAGCCCTAGTAGCGGGGAGCTGTTTTTT.

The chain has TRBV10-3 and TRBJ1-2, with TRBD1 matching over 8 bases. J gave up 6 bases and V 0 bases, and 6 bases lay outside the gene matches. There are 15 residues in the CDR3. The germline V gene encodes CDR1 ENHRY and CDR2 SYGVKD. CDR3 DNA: TGTGCCATCAGTGAGTCAGACAGGGGTAGGAATGGCTACACCTTC. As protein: CAISESDRGRNGYTF.

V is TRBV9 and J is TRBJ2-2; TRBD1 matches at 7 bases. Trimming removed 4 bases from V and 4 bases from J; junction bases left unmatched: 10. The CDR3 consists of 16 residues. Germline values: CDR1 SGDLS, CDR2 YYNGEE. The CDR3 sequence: CASSPRQGIGTGELFF. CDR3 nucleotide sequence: TGTGCCAGCAGCCCAAGACAGGGCATCGGCACCGGGGAGCTGTTTTTT.